Listed here are 22 T cell receptor beta chains from one sample, sequenced in a study of spatial heterogeneity in lung cancer (dated by TCRdb to about 2019). The library relied on 5' RACE. The instrument was a NextSeq 500. The public sequencing data were trimmed at Q25 with fastp and processed into clonotypes with MiXCR by TCRdb, which kept only in-frame beta chains. Records with the same CDR3 protein are collapsed into one entry carrying the most frequent genes and DNA. This sample has about 36,000 distinct CDR3 sequences in its table, and under 9% of those were observed once. The top ten constitute 9.4% of the sample. Sample time point, as interpreted from the label and publication: blood at routine non-recurrence follow-up after resection. The source was PBMCs, collected at follow-up. These receptors were taken from a male donor with early-stage non-small cell lung cancer.

This clonotype occurred a few times. The V call is TRBV5-1, the J call TRBJ1-1; maybe TRBD1 (6 bases). The germline CDR1 and CDR2 sequences are SGHRS and YFSETQ. Trimming cost V 2 bases and J 1 base, with 12 bases left between them. The CDR3 consists of 15 residues. CDR3 amino acids: CASSFRGARNTEAFF. The CDR3, as DNA: TGCGCCAGCAGCTTTAGGGGGGCGAGGAACACTGAAGCTTTCTTT.

This clonotype was seen repeatedly, ten times or more. The V gene is TRBV12-3 or TRBV12-4, the J gene TRBJ2-1; no reliable D call. This CDR3 has 11 amino acids. V shed 4 bases and J shed 6 bases, with 4 bases lying between them. CDR3 sequence: CASSYVNEQFF. CDR3 nucleotide sequence: TGTGCCAGCAGTTATGTCAATGAGCAGTTCTTC.

By proportion, this clonotype is medium-sized. The chain carries TRBV7-2 and TRBJ2-5; D is tentatively TRBD1 or TRBD2 (5 bases each). The CDR3 covers 15 residues. Between the trimmed V and J ends, which lost 5 bases and 4 bases, there was a span of 17 bases. Germline V lookup: CDR1 SGHTA, CDR2 FQGNSA. The CDR3 nucleotides read TGTGCCAGCAGCCCCCAGGGTATGGCGGGAGAGACCCAGTACTTC. Translation gives CASSPQGMAGETQYF.

This clonotype appeared many times. The chain uses TRBV25-1 and TRBJ1-1; the D gene is possibly TRBD1 (5 bases). V was trimmed by 3 bases and J by 1 base, leaving 6 bases between them. The CDR3 has 13 residues. The germline V gene encodes CDR1 MGHDK and CDR2 SYGVNS. The CDR3 nucleotides read TGTGCCAGCAGTGATGGACAGAACACTGAAGCTTTCTTT. Protein product: CASSDGQNTEAFF.

This clonotype was observed at least ten times. This chain uses TRBV6-5 with TRBJ2-5; possible D gene TRBD1, 5 bases. Germline V lookup: CDR1 MNHEY, CDR2 SVGAGI. The CDR3 consists of 13 residues. Trimming shortened V by 5 bases and J by 2 bases, and 9 bases separated the two germline ends. The chain's CDR3 is CASSGAPQETQYF. CDR3 DNA: TGTGCCAGCAGTGGGGCACCACAAGAGACCCAGTACTTC.

This clonotype was observed at least ten times. V and J are TRBV20-1 and TRBJ2-6; D remains unclear. V dropped 5 bases and J dropped 0 bases, with 5 bases sitting between them. Germline V gene sequence: CDR1 DFQATT, CDR2 SNEGSKA (reference sequence). This CDR3 comprises 13 residues. The CDR3 loop reads CSAPSSGANVLTF. CDR3 coding DNA: TGCAGTGCTCCTAGCTCTGGGGCCAACGTCCTGACTTTC.

This clonotype was seen ten or more times. This chain uses TRBV12-3 or TRBV12-4 with TRBJ2-7; 11 bases fit TRBD2. The CDR3 is made up of 14 amino acids. The trim removed 5 bases at V and 7 bases at J, leaving 7 bases unmatched. In DNA, the CDR3 is TGTGCCAGCAGTGGTAGCGGGGGGGCCGTTGAGCAGTACTTC. Its translation is CASSGSGGAVEQYF.

This clonotype came up a few times. The rearrangement uses TRBV20-1 and TRBJ2-7; 12 bases match TRBD1. V shed 6 bases and J 6 bases; nucleotides not matched to a gene: 9. The CDR3 length is 14 residues. CDR1 and CDR2 (germline): DFQATT, SNEGSKA (reference sequence). The CDR3 DNA sequence: TGCAGTGCACCCCGCGGGACAGGGGGCTTCGAGCAGTACTTC. Protein product: CSAPRGTGGFEQYF.

The chain recombines TRBV4-1 with TRBJ2-7; D gene unclear. CDR3 length: 12 amino acids. The germline gives CDR1 MGHRA, CDR2 YSYEKL. Trimming cost V 0 bases and J 3 bases, with 3 bases left between them. CDR3: CASSQDSYEQYF. As DNA, the CDR3 is TGCGCCAGCAGCCAAGACAGCTACGAGCAGTACTTC.

This clonotype occurred many times. The chain uses TRBV6-5 and TRBJ2-7; 7 bases align to TRBD1. This CDR3 region has 14 residues. Per germline, CDR1 MNHEY and CDR2 SVGAGI. J gave up 4 bases and V 0 bases, and 3 bases lay outside the gene matches. CDR3 region: CASSYSLGQYEQYF. Written as DNA, the CDR3 is TGTGCCAGCAGTTACTCGCTGGGACAGTACGAGCAGTACTTC.

This clonotype was seen at least ten times. The rearrangement joins TRBV20-1 to TRBJ2-4; tentative D call: TRBD1 (6 bases). The length of the CDR3 is 14 residues. Germline lookup yields CDR1 DFQATT and CDR2 SNEGSKA (reference sequence). The V end lost 3 bases, the J end lost 1 base, and 10 bases lay between the germline ends. CDR3 amino acids: CSARIQGAKNIQYF. The CDR3 DNA reads as TGCAGTGCTAGGATTCAGGGGGCCAAAAACATTCAGTACTTC.

This clonotype was picked up many times. The chain employs TRBV21-1 and TRBJ2-7; the D call TRBD1 from the table was never checked on the DNA. TRBV21-1 is a documented pseudogene. The CDR3 has 16 amino acids. The CDR3 is CASSKYPATDSYEQYF. DNA of the CDR3: TGTGCCAGCAGCAAATACCCGGCGACAGACTCCTACGAGCAGTACTTC.

This clonotype was seen many times. The genes are TRBV29-1 and TRBJ1-1, with D perhaps matching TRBD1 (6 bases). The germline gives CDR1 SQVTM, CDR2 ANQGSEA. V was shortened by 6 bases and J by 0 bases, with 8 bases between the two germline ends. This CDR3 comprises 12 residues. CDR3 residues: CSVGQLNTEAFF. The CDR3, as DNA: TGCAGCGTCGGACAGTTGAACACTGAAGCTTTCTTT.

With respect to this clonotype: This may be a read error, as it is one base from a much larger clone. The rearrangement links TRBV11-2 to TRBJ1-2; the match to TRBD1 covers 7 bases. Germline V gene lookup returns CDR1 SGHAT and CDR2 FQNNGV. The CDR3 is made up of 13 amino acids. CDR3 amino acids: CVSSLTGTYGYTF. CDR3 nucleotides: TGTGTCAGCAGCTTGACAGGGACTTATGGCTACACCTTC.

In this sample, this clonotype turned up many times. The V call is TRBV5-4, the J call TRBJ2-1, with 8 nucleotides matching TRBD2. Looked up from germline, CDR1 is SGHNT and CDR2 is YYREEE (reference sequence). This CDR3 is built from 13 residues. Germline trimming cut 9 bases from V and 0 bases from J; bases unmatched to any gene: 2. CDR3 in amino acids: CATGTSSYNEQFF. In DNA, the CDR3 is TGTGCCACGGGGACTAGCTCCTACAATGAGCAGTTCTTC.

This clonotype was observed at least ten times. This chain connects TRBV12-3 or TRBV12-4 to TRBJ1-6, with D perhaps TRBD1 (6 bases). This CDR3 is 15 amino acids long. V gave up 2 bases and J gave up 8 bases, with 13 bases separating them. CDR3 amino acids: CASSLYVRGDSPLHF. As DNA, the CDR3 is TGTGCCAGCAGTTTATATGTGAGGGGGGATTCACCCCTCCACTTT.

The V gene is TRBV6-5, the J gene TRBJ2-1; unclear D gene. Trimming left V 7 bases short and J 1 base short, with 11 bases between. The CDR3 runs to 14 residues. From germline, CDR1 is MNHEY and CDR2 SVGAGI. This CDR3 is CASKVFGSYNEQFF. The CDR3 nucleotides are TGTGCCAGCAAGGTCTTCGGGTCCTACAATGAGCAGTTCTTC.

This clonotype occurred many times. The genes are TRBV5-6 and TRBJ2-1; D is perhaps TRBD2 (6 bases). The CDR3 runs to 17 residues. V dropped 0 bases and J dropped 0 bases, with 13 bases sitting between them. The germline gives CDR1 SGHDT, CDR2 YYEEEE. The CDR3 spells CASSLAGDASSYNEQFF. CDR3 coding DNA: TGTGCCAGCAGCTTGGCGGGGGACGCGAGCTCCTACAATGAGCAGTTCTTC.

The chain couples TRBV7-9 to TRBJ2-7; TRBD1 might be the D (6 bases). This CDR3 is 16 amino acids long. Germline V gene data show CDR1 as SEHNR and CDR2 as FQNEAQ (reference sequence). Between the trimmed V and J ends, which lost 5 bases and 6 bases, there was a span of 23 bases. The CDR3 DNA reads TGTGCCAGCAGCGGCTACGATAGGACAGCTTTGCTCGAGCAGTACTTC. This gives the protein CASSGYDRTALLEQYF.

This clonotype has ten or more counts. The chain is built from TRBV7-9 and TRBJ1-5; D may be TRBD1 (6 bases). The CDR3 totals 13 residues. The V end was cut by 2 bases, the J end by 6 bases, with 8 bases between. The germline V gene encodes CDR1 SEHNR and CDR2 FQNEAQ (reference sequence). CDR3 nucleotides: TGTGCCAGCAGCTTATTAGGGGGTCAGCCCCAGCATTTT. Its translation is CASSLLGGQPQHF.

In its sample, this clonotype was seen many times. The genes are TRBV6-5 and TRBJ1-2; a possible D gene is TRBD1 (5 bases). V lost 2 bases and J 2 bases, leaving 15 bases between the germline ends. Germline V gene sequence: CDR1 MNHEY, CDR2 SVGAGI. The CDR3 extends over 16 amino acids. The CDR3 DNA is TGTGCCAGCAGTTACGATTGGGGTCGGGGGAACTATGGCTACACCTTC. Its protein is CASSYDWGRGNYGYTF.

This clonotype was seen repeatedly, ten times or more. The chain couples TRBV12-3 or TRBV12-4 to TRBJ2-1, with D perhaps TRBD1 or TRBD2 (5 bases each). This CDR3 contains 14 residues. V was pared by 7 bases and J by 8 bases, with 18 bases between. The CDR3 protein is CASILGTPKDEQFF. CDR3 coding DNA: TGTGCCAGCATCCTGGGGACCCCGAAGGATGAGCAGTTCTTC.